This TCR beta chain was sequenced during a study of blood T cell repertoires in COVID-19. The V gene end was trimmed by 2 bases and the J gene end by 0 bases; junction bases not matched to a gene: 3. Germline V gene data show CDR1 as GTSNPN and CDR2 as SVGIG (reference sequence). The CDR3 consists of 15 residues. Using immunoSEQ multiplex PCR, the repertoire was profiled, and TCRdb retains in-frame clones only, with some absent. Of 250,000 to 300,000 clones in the sample, approximately 90% were seen once. The origin of this receptor is an older woman in a cohort exposed to, infected with or recovered from COVID-19 (not recorded which). The chain joins TRBV30 to TRBJ1-1, with 10 nucleotides matching TRBD1. Sequencing was performed on PBMCs or T cells enriched from blood (not recorded which). The CDR3 loop reads CAWSRTGGLNTEAFF. CDR3 nucleotides: TGTGCCTGGAGTCGGACAGGGGGGTTGAACACTGAAGCTTTCTTT.